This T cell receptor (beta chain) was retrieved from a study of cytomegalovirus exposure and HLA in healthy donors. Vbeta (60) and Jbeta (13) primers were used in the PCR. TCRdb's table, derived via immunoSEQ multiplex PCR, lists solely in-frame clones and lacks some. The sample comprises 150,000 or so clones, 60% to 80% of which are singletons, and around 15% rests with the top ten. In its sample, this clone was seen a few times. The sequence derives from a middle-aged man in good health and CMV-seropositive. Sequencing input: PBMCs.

CDR3 protein: CASSLEQGLTEAFF. The CDR3 nucleotides are TGTGCCAGCAGCTTGGAACAGGGCCTCACTGAAGCTTTCTTT. The genes are TRBV5-5 and TRBJ1-1, with D possibly being TRBD1 (6 bases). The CDR3 runs to 14 residues. V was cut by 0 bases and J by 4 bases, with 10 bases left in between. The germline V gene has CDR1 SGHKS and CDR2 YYEKEE (reference sequence).